The 30 T cell receptor beta chains in this list originate from one sample, sequenced in a study of shared clonotypes between healthy human individuals. Clones were sequenced by immunoSEQ multiplex PCR, and TCRdb holds only the in-frame ones, with some missing. The repertoire includes around 650,000 clones, around 96% of them detected once, and approximately 0.12% sits in the top ten. Naive CD8 cells comprised CD45RO-negative, CCR7-positively selected cells, excluding terminally differentiated effector memory CD45RA+ cells. Sample: naive CD8+ T cells sorted from blood. These receptors were obtained from a woman in her twenties or thirties in good health.

This clone has a handful of counts. This rearrangement joins TRBV7-9 to TRBJ1-1, with TRBD1 matching 9 bases. Germline trimming cut 5 bases from V and 5 bases from J; bases unmatched to any gene: 9. Germline CDR1 and CDR2: SEHNR and FQNEAQ (reference sequence). The CDR3 totals 15 residues. The CDR3, as DNA: TGTGCCAGCAGCATGGGACAGGGAGAATGGACTGAAGCTTTCTTT. Amino acid sequence: CASSMGQGEWTEAFF.

The chain links TRBV7-9 to TRBJ2-5, with 11 bases matching TRBD1. V shed 4 bases, J shed 1 base, and the junction held 5 bases outside the gene matches. Germline CDR1 reads SEHNR; CDR2 reads FQNEAQ (reference sequence). The CDR3 extends over 16 amino acids. The CDR3 loop reads CASSSWDRGGQETQYF. DNA for the CDR3: TGTGCCAGCAGCTCCTGGGACAGGGGGGGCCAAGAGACCCAGTACTTC.

Note on this clone: Within the sample, other DNA sequences also encode this same CDR3. V is TRBV19 and J is TRBJ2-7; weak D call: TRBD2 (6 bases). With 5 bases removed from V and 3 bases from J, the gap between germline ends came to 11 bases. Germline V lookup: CDR1 LNHDA, CDR2 SQIVND (reference sequence). The CDR3 extends over 13 amino acids. This CDR3 reads CASSPGVGYEQYF. The CDR3 nucleotides read TGTGCCAGTAGTCCGGGGGTGGGCTACGAGCAGTACTTC.

The CDR3 spells CASSLVLAGVNEQFF. DNA for the CDR3: TGTGCCAGCAGCTTGGTACTAGCGGGAGTGAATGAGCAGTTCTTC. J is TRBJ2-1 and V is TRBV5-8; TRBD2 aligns across 11 bases. Germline V lookup: CDR1 SGHTS, CDR2 YDEGEE. The J segment lost 7 bases and the V segment lost 0 bases, leaving 3 bases of the junction unmatched. The CDR3 contains 15 residues.

V and J are TRBV27 and TRBJ2-1, with a weak D call TRBD2 (6 bases). The germline V gene has CDR1 MNHEY and CDR2 SMNVEV (reference sequence). This CDR3 has 15 amino acids. V was trimmed by 2 bases and J by 9 bases, leaving 17 bases between them. The CDR3 DNA reads TGTGCCAGCAGTTTAAGGCGGGATTCCGGTGGTGAGCAGTTCTTC. It is translated as CASSLRRDSGGEQFF.

V usage is TRBV27 and J usage is TRBJ2-1; D perhaps matches TRBD2 (6 bases). Germline V lookup: CDR1 MNHEY, CDR2 SMNVEV (reference sequence). The V end lost 3 bases, the J end lost 15 bases, and 12 bases lay between the germline ends. This CDR3 has 11 amino acids. CDR3 in DNA: TGTGCCAGCAGTTTGGGAGGCCCATTGTTCTTC. The encoded protein is CASSLGGPLFF.

The rearrangement uses TRBV19 and TRBJ1-2, with 7 bases aligning to TRBD1. The CDR3 extends over 15 amino acids. Per germline, CDR1 LNHDA and CDR2 SQIVND (reference sequence). J gave up 3 bases and V 6 bases, and 10 bases lay outside the gene matches. CDR3 nucleotide sequence: TGTGCCAGTAGCTCCCGGGGACAGCGAGACTATGGCTACACCTTC. Translation gives CASSSRGQRDYGYTF.

The J gene is TRBJ1-5, the V gene TRBV6-4, with D possibly being TRBD1 (6 bases). CDR3 size: 13 residues. Trimming took 4 bases from V and 6 from J, leaving 10 bases between them. Germline CDR1 and CDR2: MRHNA and SNTAGT. CDR3 amino acids: CASSAGDAQPQHF. As DNA, the CDR3 is TGTGCCAGCAGTGCAGGGGATGCTCAGCCCCAGCATTTT.

The chain carries TRBV10-1 and TRBJ1-1; TRBD1 matches 8 bases. CDR3 size: 15 residues. Germline V CDR1 and CDR2: WNHNN, SYGVQD (reference sequence). J lost 6 bases, V lost 5 bases, and 11 bases had no gene match. The CDR3 protein is CASSPEIMGQAEAFF. In nucleotides, the CDR3 is TGCGCCAGCAGTCCAGAAATTATGGGACAGGCTGAAGCTTTCTTT.

The CDR3 sequence is CASSYSKQGVLEQYF. The CDR3 nucleotides are TGTGCCAGCAGTTACTCGAAACAGGGAGTCCTGGAGCAGTACTTC. The chain has TRBV6-5 and TRBJ2-7, with D maybe TRBD1 (6 bases). Germline V gives CDR1 MNHEY, CDR2 SVGAGI. Between the trimmed V and J ends, which lost 0 bases and 7 bases, there was a span of 16 bases. The CDR3 contains 15 residues.

V is TRBV19 and J is TRBJ2-3; 10 positions match TRBD2. Germline CDR1 and CDR2: LNHDA and SQIVND (reference sequence). This CDR3 comprises 16 residues. Germline trimming cut 3 bases from V and 3 bases from J; bases unmatched to any gene: 6. CDR3 nucleotides: TGTGCCAGTAGTATCCTAGCTAGCGGGAGAACAGATACGCAGTATTTT. This codes for CASSILASGRTDTQYF. The whole variable domain, filled in from reference TRBV19 and TRBJ2-3, reads DGGITQSPKYLFRKEGQNVTLSCEQNLNHDAMYWYRQDPGQGLRLIYYSQIVNDFQKGDIAEGYSVSREKKESFPLTVTSAQKNPTAFYLCASSILASGRTDTQYFGPGTRLTVL.

V and J are TRBV9 and TRBJ2-5; 11 bases line up with TRBD2. CDR3 length: 16 amino acids. The germline CDR1 and CDR2 sequences are SGDLS and YYNGEE. V lost 4 bases and J lost 5; bases outside the gene matches: 10. CDR3 loop: CASSPGDSGRDETQYF. CDR3 nucleotides: TGTGCCAGCAGCCCCGGTGATAGCGGGAGGGACGAGACCCAGTACTTC.

This CDR3 is CASSFPGQGLHTQYF. CDR3 nucleotides: TGTGCCAGCAGCTTTCCGGGACAGGGGCTTCATACGCAGTATTTT. J is TRBJ2-3 and V is TRBV7-9, with 10 nucleotides matching TRBD1. Germline V gives CDR1 SEHNR, CDR2 FQNEAQ (reference sequence). Trimming took 3 bases from V and 7 from J; bases not matched to a gene: 7. This CDR3 is built from 15 residues.

The CDR3, as DNA: TGTGCCAGCAGCTTAGATGCCCCGGGCGAGCAGTACTTC. It specifies CASSLDAPGEQYF. This chain links TRBV11-2 with TRBJ2-7; no clear D. Germline CDR1 is SGHAT and CDR2 is FQNNGV. V lost 0 bases and J 6 bases, leaving 9 bases between the germline ends. The CDR3 consists of 13 residues.

Only one count was recorded for this clone. V is TRBV4-2 and J is TRBJ2-7; 7 bases fit TRBD2. The CDR3 is 16 residues long. The J segment lost 1 base and the V segment lost 1 base, leaving 7 bases of the junction unmatched. The V gene's germline CDR1 is LGHNA and CDR2 YNFKEQ. CDR3 DNA sequence: TGTGCCAGCAGCCAAGGTCTAACTAGCGCTTCCTACGAGCAGTACTTC. This sequence encodes CASSQGLTSASYEQYF.

The CDR3 region has the DNA TGTGCCAGCAGTCCACAATCTACTATATCCTACGAGCAGTACTTC. Protein: CASSPQSTISYEQYF. This chain links TRBV28 with TRBJ2-7; D not certain. Trimming shortened V by 5 bases and J by 1 base, and 15 bases separated the two germline ends. The CDR3 extends over 15 amino acids. Germline V CDR1 and CDR2: MDHEN, SYDVKM.

In nucleotides, the CDR3 is TGCAGCGTTGATGGGGGTAGTGGCACTGAAGCTTTCTTT. As protein: CSVDGGSGTEAFF. The chain links TRBV29-1 to TRBJ1-1; a possible D gene is TRBD1 (5 bases). The CDR3 is made up of 13 amino acids. Germline CDR1 is SQVTM and CDR2 is ANQGSEA. Between the trimmed V and J ends, which lost 3 bases and 4 bases, there was a span of 12 bases.

The V and J genes are TRBV5-5 and TRBJ2-1; the D gene could be TRBD1 or TRBD2 (5 bases each). The CDR3 runs 17 residues. V was clipped by 0 bases and J by 0 bases, with 13 bases between them. CDR1 and CDR2 (germline): SGHKS, YYEKEE (reference sequence). The CDR3 nucleotides are TGTGCCAGCAGCTTGGCCTTGAGGGGACCCTCCTACAATGAGCAGTTCTTC. Its protein is CASSLALRGPSYNEQFF. The full variable domain, with the rest looked up from reference TRBV5-5 and TRBJ2-1, is DAGVTQSPTHLIKTRGQQVTLRCSPISGHKSVSWYQQVLGQGPQFIFQYYEKEERGRGNFPDRFSARQFPNYSSELNVNALLLGDSALYLCASSLALRGPSYNEQFFGPGTRLTVL.

The chain has TRBV9 and TRBJ2-1; TRBD2 might be the D (5 bases). V shed 0 bases and J shed 0 bases, with 10 bases lying between them. CDR1 and CDR2 from the germline V gene are SGDLS and YYNGEE. The CDR3 loop spans 16 amino acids. CDR3: CASSVGSSGSYNEQFF. The CDR3 DNA follows: TGTGCCAGCAGCGTAGGGTCAAGCGGCTCCTACAATGAGCAGTTCTTC.

The J gene is TRBJ1-1, the V gene TRBV4-1; no definite D call. The CDR3 is 16 amino acids. V shed 0 bases and J shed 0 bases, with 11 bases lying between them. Germline V lookup: CDR1 MGHRA, CDR2 YSYEKL. Here the CDR3 DNA reads TGCGCCAGCAGCCAAGATCCTGGAGCGGTGAACACTGAAGCTTTCTTT. Residues: CASSQDPGAVNTEAFF.

The V and J genes are TRBV28 and TRBJ2-7, with 9 nucleotides matching TRBD1. Germline CDR1 is MDHEN and CDR2 is SYDVKM. V lost 4 bases to trimming and J lost 3 bases; unmatched junction nucleotides: 7. This CDR3 contains 15 residues. CDR3 sequence reads: CASSSPDRGYYEQYF. The CDR3 DNA follows: TGTGCCAGCAGTTCCCCAGACAGGGGGTACTACGAGCAGTACTTC.

The chain carries TRBV5-6 and TRBJ2-1, with D perhaps TRBD2 (5 bases). V was pared by 4 bases and J by 0 bases, with 20 bases between. The CDR3 loop spans 18 amino acids. Germline loops: CDR1 SGHDT, CDR2 YYEEEE. As DNA, the CDR3 is TGTGCCAGCAGCGGGATTGGAGGATACTTGGGCTCCTACAATGAGCAGTTCTTC. Its protein product is CASSGIGGYLGSYNEQFF.

This CDR3 reads CASTWGRESSVNTEAFF. The CDR3 DNA reads TGTGCCAGCACCTGGGGCAGGGAGTCGTCAGTGAACACTGAAGCTTTCTTT. The J gene is TRBJ1-1, the V gene TRBV28; tentatively, D is TRBD1 (5 bases). This CDR3 is 17 amino acids long. Trimming pared 7 bases from V and 0 bases from J, leaving 21 bases between. The germline V gene encodes CDR1 MDHEN and CDR2 SYDVKM.

The chain recombines TRBV19 with TRBJ1-5, with D uncertain. With 5 bases removed from V and 2 bases from J, the gap between germline ends came to 7 bases. Germline CDR1 and CDR2: LNHDA and SQIVND (reference sequence). The CDR3 contains 13 residues. In DNA form, the CDR3 reads TGTGCCAGTAGTCCTTTGGGCAATCAGCCCCAGCATTTT. Translated, it gives CASSPLGNQPQHF. The full variable domain, its missing parts supplied by reference TRBV19 and TRBJ1-5, is DGGITQSPKYLFRKEGQNVTLSCEQNLNHDAMYWYRQDPGQGLRLIYYSQIVNDFQKGDIAEGYSVSREKKESFPLTVTSAQKNPTAFYLCASSPLGNQPQHFGDGTRLSIL.

This chain connects TRBV18 to TRBJ2-2, with D maybe TRBD2 (5 bases). Germline CDR1 reads KGHSH; CDR2 reads LQKENI. CDR3 length: 13 amino acids. The V end was cut by 11 bases, the J end by 1 base, with 11 bases between. CDR3 sequence reads: CAPTGMNTGELFF. The CDR3 coding sequence is TGTGCCCCGACGGGAATGAACACCGGGGAGCTGTTTTTT.

This sequence joins TRBV28 and TRBJ1-4; TRBD1 aligns across 7 bases. V shed 3 bases and J 8 bases; nucleotides not matched to a gene: 9. This CDR3 comprises 15 residues. The germline gives CDR1 MDHEN, CDR2 SYDVKM. The CDR3 DNA reads as TGTGCCAGCAGTTTTACGGCAGGGGGAGGCGAAAAACTGTTTTTT. This codes for CASSFTAGGGEKLFF.

This clone showed up just once. The V call is TRBV2, the J call TRBJ1-1; no reliable D call. The CDR3 spans 12 residues. Trimming removed 1 base from V and 6 bases from J, with 6 bases in between. CDR1 is SNHLY and CDR2 is FYNNEI in the germline V gene. The CDR3 spells CASSEVYSEAFF. CDR3 nucleotide sequence: TGTGCCAGCAGTGAAGTTTACTCTGAAGCTTTCTTT.

The chain has TRBV13 and TRBJ2-7; D gene uncertain. V was clipped by 5 bases and J by 5 bases, with 10 bases between them. The CDR3 covers 12 residues. Germline V gene sequence: CDR1 PRHDT, CDR2 FYEKMQ (reference sequence). Here the CDR3 reads CASSPGRDEQYF. CDR3 DNA: TGTGCCAGCAGCCCAGGCCGCGACGAGCAGTACTTC.

The chain carries TRBV27 and TRBJ2-1; D uncertain. The CDR3 sequence is 15 residues long. Germline lookup yields CDR1 MNHEY and CDR2 SMNVEV (reference sequence). Trimming left V 0 bases short and J 6 bases short, with 12 bases between. The CDR3 region is CASSLSIALRNEQFF. The CDR3 nucleotides read TGTGCCAGCAGTTTATCGATAGCTCTACGCAATGAGCAGTTCTTC.

This chain uses TRBV18 with TRBJ1-1; D remains ambiguous. The CDR3 has 14 amino acids. CDR1 and CDR2 (germline): KGHSH, LQKENI. V dropped 0 bases and J dropped 7 bases, with 12 bases sitting between them. The CDR3 coding sequence is TGTGCCAGCTCACCACCTCTACGGAATAATGAAGCTTTCTTT. Its protein is CASSPPLRNNEAFF.